Following are 31 T cell receptor beta chains from one sample sequenced in a study of blood T cell repertoires in COVID-19. Sequencing used immunoSEQ multiplex PCR; TCRdb keeps in-frame clones, though not all of them. The sample has around 220,000 clones, about 88% seen once. The specimen sequenced was peripheral blood. These receptors originate from a man between 35 and 55 years old with active or convalescent COVID-19.

The chain links TRBV7-9 to TRBJ2-3, with D perhaps TRBD1 (6 bases). The CDR3 runs 14 residues. Trimming removed 8 bases from V and 3 bases from J, with 15 bases in between. Germline V gives CDR1 SEHNR, CDR2 FQNEAQ (reference sequence). In DNA form, the CDR3 reads TGTGCCAGCGGAAATACAGGGCTGACAGATACGCAGTATTTT. This sequence encodes CASGNTGLTDTQYF.

This clone has only one observation. The genes are TRBV25-1 and TRBJ1-1; 7 nucleotides match TRBD1. V shed 1 base, J shed 10 bases, and the junction held 9 bases outside the gene matches. The germline V gene encodes CDR1 MGHDK and CDR2 SYGVNS. CDR3 length equals 14 residues. CDR3 DNA sequence: TGTGCCAGCAGTGAATGGAGACAGGGTGAAGGAGCTTTCTTT. It encodes CASSEWRQGEGAFF.

The chain carries TRBV11-3 and TRBJ2-3, with 12 bases aligning to TRBD2. V trimming: 6 bases; J trimming: 6 bases; junction bases outside the gene matches: 10. This CDR3 comprises 16 residues. Germline V lookup: CDR1 SGHNT, CDR2 YENEEA. The CDR3 nucleotides read TGTGCCAGCAGTTCTGGACTAGCGGGGCTCGCCGATACGCAGTATTTT. Translated, it gives CASSSGLAGLADTQYF.

DNA for the CDR3: TGTGCCAGCAGCGTAACAGGGTCCCCCAATCAGCCCCAGCATTTT. Its translation is CASSVTGSPNQPQHF. The rearrangement uses TRBV9 and TRBJ1-5, with D possibly TRBD1 on 6 matching bases. This CDR3 has 15 amino acids. Trimming pared 1 base from V and 3 bases from J, leaving 11 bases between. Germline CDR1 and CDR2: SGDLS and YYNGEE.

The V and J genes are TRBV28 and TRBJ1-6; D is possibly TRBD1 (5 bases). Germline V gene sequence: CDR1 MDHEN, CDR2 SYDVKM. Trimming shortened V by 3 bases and J by 9 bases, and 18 bases separated the two germline ends. The CDR3 has 16 residues. CDR3 amino acids: CASSLGAGDISSPLHF. CDR3 nucleotides: TGTGCCAGCAGTTTGGGAGCGGGGGATATCTCTTCACCCCTCCACTTT. The whole variable domain, remainder taken from reference TRBV28 and TRBJ1-6, is DVKVTQSSRYLVKRTGEKVFLECVQDMDHENMFWYRQDPGLGLRLIYFSYDVKMKEKGDIPEGYSVSREKKERFSLILESASTNQTSMYLCASSLGAGDISSPLHFGNGTRLTVT.

The V call is TRBV5-6, the J call TRBJ1-6; TRBD1 matches at 7 bases. The CDR3 extends over 17 amino acids. The ends lost 5 bases at V and 4 bases at J; junction bases unmatched: 12. Germline CDR1 SGHDT, CDR2 YYEEEE. The CDR3 nucleotides read TGTGCCAGCAGTTTCGGGACAGCGAGTCAGTATAATTCACCCCTCCACTTT. Translated: CASSFGTASQYNSPLHF.

This chain joins TRBV7-2 and TRBJ2-7; D is possibly TRBD1 (6 bases). In germline, CDR1 is SGHTA, CDR2 FQGNSA. The CDR3 contains 14 residues. V was pared by 1 base and J by 3 bases, with 10 bases between. The DNA for the CDR3 is TGTGCCAGCAGCTTAGGGTTAGGGGGCTACGAGCAGTACTTC. Translation: CASSLGLGGYEQYF.

This clone was picked up one time. The chain uses TRBV18 and TRBJ1-1; the D is unclear. Trimming pared 7 bases from V and 0 bases from J, leaving 9 bases between. This CDR3 has 13 amino acids. Germline values: CDR1 KGHSH, CDR2 LQKENI. CDR3 region: CASLTPMNTEAFF. The CDR3 nucleotides read TGTGCCAGCTTGACACCCATGAACACTGAAGCTTTCTTT.

This rearrangement joins TRBV30 to TRBJ2-2; D perhaps matches TRBD2 (6 bases). Germline lookup yields CDR1 GTSNPN and CDR2 SVGIG (reference sequence). V was pared by 6 bases and J by 4 bases, with 15 bases between. The CDR3 runs 14 residues. The DNA of the CDR3 is TGTGCCTGTCCCCAAGGCGGGATCACCGGGGAGCTGTTTTTT. This encodes CACPQGGITGELFF.

This clone was seen a few times. This CDR3 reads CASSLAGGTNEKLFF. The CDR3 DNA reads TGCGCCAGCAGCTTGGCCGGGGGAACTAATGAAAAACTGTTTTTT. This chain uses TRBV5-1 with TRBJ1-4; tentatively, D is TRBD1 (5 bases). V was trimmed by 0 bases and J by 1 base, leaving 7 bases between them. Germline V gene data show CDR1 as SGHRS and CDR2 as YFSETQ. The CDR3 extends over 15 amino acids.

The chain uses TRBV30 and TRBJ2-7, with D uncertain. This CDR3 contains 12 residues. V was clipped by 1 base and J by 3 bases, with 7 bases between them. Per germline, CDR1 GTSNPN and CDR2 SVGIG (reference sequence). The DNA of the CDR3 is TGTGCCTGGAGTGAACAGCACTACGAGCAGTACTTC. Translating it yields CAWSEQHYEQYF.

The V gene is TRBV18, the J gene TRBJ2-7; possible D gene TRBD2, 5 bases. Germline lookup yields CDR1 KGHSH and CDR2 LQKENI. This CDR3 is built from 13 residues. Trimming stripped 3 bases from V and 12 bases from J, with 18 bases between. The chain's CDR3 is CASSPSGPRVGYF. The DNA for the CDR3 is TGTGCCAGCTCACCGTCCGGTCCGAGGGTAGGGTACTTC.

V and J are TRBV2 and TRBJ2-1; D perhaps matches TRBD1 (6 bases). Germline V CDR1 and CDR2: SNHLY, FYNNEI. The V end lost 7 bases, the J end lost 1 base, and 11 bases lay between the germline ends. The CDR3 is made up of 14 amino acids. This chain's CDR3 is CASTQDSSYNEQFF. CDR3 bases: TGTGCCAGCACGCAGGACAGTTCCTACAATGAGCAGTTCTTC.

The rearrangement uses TRBV28 and TRBJ1-1; TRBD1 agrees at 11 bases. CDR3 length equals 16 residues. Germline CDR1 MDHEN, CDR2 SYDVKM. V lost 5 bases and J lost 4; bases outside the gene matches: 9. Written as DNA, the CDR3 is TGTGCCAGCAGTCTGATAAAAGGGACAGGGGGCACTGAAGCTTTCTTT. The encoded protein is CASSLIKGTGGTEAFF.

The genes are TRBV28 and TRBJ1-2, with 11 positions matching TRBD1. The ends lost 6 bases at V and 8 bases at J; junction bases unmatched: 11. The CDR3 covers 15 residues. Germline assignment: CDR1 MDHEN and CDR2 SYDVKM. CDR3 sequence reads: CASSTTGTGGGGYTF. In DNA form, the CDR3 reads TGTGCCAGCAGCACAACCGGGACAGGGGGTGGGGGCTACACCTTC.

The chain uses TRBV28 and TRBJ1-3; 10 bases align to TRBD1. The CDR3 runs 14 residues. The V gene's germline CDR1 is MDHEN and CDR2 SYDVKM. V shed 5 bases, J shed 7 bases, and the junction held 5 bases outside the gene matches. The CDR3 is CASSPGTGVNTIYF. CDR3 coding DNA: TGTGCCAGCAGTCCCGGGACAGGGGTCAACACCATATATTTT.

The V call is TRBV5-1, the J call TRBJ1-6; 8 bases map to TRBD1. The V and J ends lost 0 bases and 6 bases, in that order; junction bases with no gene match: 8. Germline V gives CDR1 SGHRS, CDR2 YFSETQ. The CDR3 has 17 amino acids. CDR3 amino acids: CASSLGAGGFVNSPLHF. In DNA, the CDR3 is TGCGCCAGCAGCTTGGGCGCAGGGGGCTTTGTTAATTCACCCCTCCACTTT.

The V call is TRBV7-4, the J call TRBJ2-7, with D perhaps TRBD1 (6 bases). This CDR3 is 17 amino acids long. V lost 4 bases, J lost 0 bases, and 19 bases lay in between. Germline lookup yields CDR1 SGHVT and CDR2 SQSDAQ. For the CDR3, the DNA is TGTGCCAGCAGCTCCCAGGAGCGACAGGAGAGCTCCTACGAGCAGTACTTC. This encodes CASSSQERQESSYEQYF. Supplemented by reference TRBV7-4 and TRBJ2-7, the full variable domain reads GAGVSQSPRYKVAKRGRDVALRCDSISGHVTLYWYRQTLGQGSEVLTYSQSDAQRDKSGRPSGRFSAERPERSVSTLKIQRTEQGDSAVYLCASSSQERQESSYEQYFGPGTRLTVT.

The table lists this clone with a count of one. This rearrangement joins TRBV9 to TRBJ1-4; 8 nucleotides match TRBD1. This CDR3 region has 17 residues. Germline trimming cut 0 bases from V and 1 base from J; bases unmatched to any gene: 5. Germline V gene lookup returns CDR1 SGDLS and CDR2 YYNGEE. The chain's CDR3 is CASSVGDRGLTNEKLFF. CDR3 coding DNA: TGTGCCAGCAGCGTAGGAGACAGGGGCCTAACTAATGAAAAACTGTTTTTT. Looking up the rest from reference TRBV9 and TRBJ1-4 gives the full variable domain: DSGVTQTPKHLITATGQRVTLRCSPRSGDLSVYWYQQSLDQGLQFLIQYYNGEERAKGNILERFSAQQFPDLHSELNLSSLELGDSALYFCASSVGDRGLTNEKLFFGSGTQLSVL.

This chain connects TRBV18 to TRBJ1-1, with TRBD1 matching over 7 bases. The ends lost 5 bases at V and 4 bases at J; junction bases unmatched: 7. The V gene's germline CDR1 is KGHSH and CDR2 LQKENI. The CDR3 runs to 14 residues. The CDR3 reads CASSTTGERTEAFF. CDR3 DNA sequence: TGTGCCAGCTCAACTACAGGGGAACGCACTGAAGCTTTCTTT. Drawing the rest from reference TRBV18 and TRBJ1-1, the complete variable domain is NAGVMQNPRHLVRRRGQEARLRCSPMKGHSHVYWYRQLPEEGLKFMVYLQKENIIDESGMPKERFSAEFPKEGPSILRIQQVVRGDSAAYFCASSTTGERTEAFFGQGTRLTVV.

This clone is a singleton in its sample. The chain couples TRBV9 to TRBJ1-5; no firm D call. V gave up 2 bases and J gave up 1 base, with 10 bases separating them. Germline CDR1 reads SGDLS; CDR2 reads YYNGEE. The CDR3 runs to 15 residues. CDR3 sequence reads: CASSVSGRSNQPQHF. CDR3 sequence (DNA): TGTGCCAGCAGCGTTAGCGGGCGGAGCAATCAGCCCCAGCATTTT.

This clone has a single count. The chain links TRBV28 to TRBJ1-1; D perhaps matches TRBD1 (6 bases). In germline, CDR1 is MDHEN, CDR2 SYDVKM. V lost 5 bases, J lost 5 bases, and 18 bases lay in between. The length of the CDR3 is 15 residues. CDR3 coding DNA: TGTGCCAGCAGTCCGCAAAAGGGCCAGGGGACTGAAGCTTTCTTT. Translated: CASSPQKGQGTEAFF.

The chain joins TRBV29-1 to TRBJ1-2; TRBD1 aligns across 10 bases. Germline lookup yields CDR1 SQVTM and CDR2 ANQGSEA. The J segment lost 8 bases and the V segment lost 3 bases, leaving 9 bases of the junction unmatched. CDR3 length: 14 amino acids. In DNA, the CDR3 is TGCAGCGTTGAGGGGGGACAGGGGTCTTGGGGCTACACCTTC. Protein: CSVEGGQGSWGYTF.

The chain couples TRBV6-2 or TRBV6-3 to TRBJ1-1; no firm D call. Germline V gene sequence: CDR1 MNHEY, CDR2 SVGEGT. The CDR3 is 13 amino acids. Deletions cut 7 bases from V and 1 base from J, with 10 bases between. The CDR3 protein is CASNPAGNTEAFF. CDR3 coding DNA: TGTGCCAGCAACCCCGCAGGGAACACTGAAGCTTTCTTT.

The chain couples TRBV6-4 to TRBJ2-6, with 12 bases that match TRBD2. Germline CDR1 reads MRHNA; CDR2 reads SNTAGT. Losses at the gene ends were 4 bases for V and 2 bases for J; bases not matched to a gene: 0. There are 16 residues in the CDR3. CDR3 in DNA: TGTGCCAGCAGTGCTAGCGGGGGGGCTGGGGCCAACGTCCTGACTTTC. Translated, it gives CASSASGGAGANVLTF.

This sequence joins TRBV18 and TRBJ1-2; 7 bases align to TRBD1. V gave up 6 bases and J gave up 0 bases; unmatched junction bases: 4. The CDR3 length is 14 residues. Per germline, CDR1 KGHSH and CDR2 LQKENI. The CDR3 loop reads CASSLTGANYGYTF. In nucleotides, the CDR3 is TGTGCCAGCTCCCTAACAGGGGCTAACTATGGCTACACCTTC.

V is TRBV3-1 (or the pseudogene TRBV3-2) and J is TRBJ1-2; the D gene is possibly TRBD1 (5 bases). V lost 3 bases and J lost 4, with 15 bases in between. Germline-derived CDR1 and CDR2 are LGHDT and YNNKEL (reference sequence). The CDR3 runs to 15 residues. CDR3 sequence: CASSHQRGLRYGYTF. CDR3 in DNA: TGTGCCAGCAGCCACCAAAGGGGCTTACGCTATGGCTACACCTTC.

About this clone: The junction does not match germline at one end; this may be a read error. The chain carries TRBV11-2 and TRBJ1-6; TRBD1 matches 7 bases. Germline CDR1 and CDR2: SGHAT and FQNNGV. The CDR3 is 19 amino acids. CDR3 bases: TGTGCCAGCAGCTCATATTACCGACAGGGAACCTCCCATAATTCACCCCTCCACTTT. Protein: CASSSYYRQGTSHNSPLHF.

The CDR3 nucleotides read TGCGCCAGCAGCCAGGGGACAGGGTCCTTTGAAAAACTGTTTTTT. This sequence encodes CASSQGTGSFEKLFF. The chain carries TRBV5-1 and TRBJ1-4; 9 bases are a match to TRBD1. CDR3 length equals 15 residues. With V trimmed by 4 bases and J by 7 bases, 8 bases remained unmatched. In germline, CDR1 is SGHRS, CDR2 YFSETQ. The whole variable domain, remainder taken from reference TRBV5-1 and TRBJ1-4, is KAGVTQTPRYLIKTRGQQVTLSCSPISGHRSVSWYQQTPGQGLQFLFEYFSETQRNKGNFPGRFSGRQFSNSRSEMNVSTLELGDSALYLCASSQGTGSFEKLFFGSGTQLSVL.

The chain combines TRBV19 with TRBJ2-1; 8 bases are shared with TRBD1. The CDR3 loop spans 18 amino acids. Germline-derived CDR1 and CDR2 are LNHDA and SQIVND (reference sequence). Trimming removed 0 bases from V and 5 bases from J; junction bases left unmatched: 12. The CDR3 coding sequence is TGTGCCAGTAGTATAGATCTAGGCCCGGGACAGGCGAACAATGAGCAGTTCTTC. Amino acids: CASSIDLGPGQANNEQFF.

On this clone itself: The same CDR3 arises from other DNA sequences in this sample as well. This sequence joins TRBV19 and TRBJ1-2; D remains unclear. V was shortened by 3 bases and J by 0 bases, with 8 bases between the two germline ends. The CDR3 covers 14 residues. CDR1 LNHDA and CDR2 SQIVND come from the germline V gene (reference sequence). The CDR3 region has the DNA TGTGCCAGTAGTATTGGCGGAGCTAACTATGGCTACACCTTC. This translates into CASSIGGANYGYTF.